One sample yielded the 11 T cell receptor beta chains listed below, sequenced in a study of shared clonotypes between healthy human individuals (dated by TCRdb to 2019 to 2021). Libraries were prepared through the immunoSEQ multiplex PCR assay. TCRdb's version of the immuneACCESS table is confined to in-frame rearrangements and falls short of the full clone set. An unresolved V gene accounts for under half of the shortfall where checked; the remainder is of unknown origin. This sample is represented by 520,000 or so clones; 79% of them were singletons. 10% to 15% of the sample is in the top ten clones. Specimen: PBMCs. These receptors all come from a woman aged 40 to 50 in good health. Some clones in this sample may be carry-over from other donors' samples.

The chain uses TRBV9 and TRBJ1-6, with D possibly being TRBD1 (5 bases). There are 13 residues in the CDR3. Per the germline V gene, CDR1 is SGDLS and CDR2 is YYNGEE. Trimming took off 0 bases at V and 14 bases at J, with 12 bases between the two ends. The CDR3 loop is CASSVGSGQALHF. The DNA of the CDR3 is TGTGCCAGCAGCGTAGGTTCGGGGCAGGCCCTCCACTTT. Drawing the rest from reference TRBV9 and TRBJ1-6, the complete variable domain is DSGVTQTPKHLITATGQRVTLRCSPRSGDLSVYWYQQSLDQGLQFLIQYYNGEERAKGNILERFSAQQFPDLHSELNLSSLELGDSALYFCASSVGSGQALHFGNGTRLTVT.

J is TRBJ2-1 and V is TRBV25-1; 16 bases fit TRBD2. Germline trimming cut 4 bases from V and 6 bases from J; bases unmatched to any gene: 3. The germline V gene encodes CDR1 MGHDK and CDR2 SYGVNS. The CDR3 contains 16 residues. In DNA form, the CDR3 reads TGTGCCAGCAGTGGGGGACTAGCGGGAGGGGGCAATGAGCAGTTCTTC. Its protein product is CASSGGLAGGGNEQFF. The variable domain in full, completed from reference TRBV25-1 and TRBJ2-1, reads EADIYQTPRYLVIGTGKKITLECSQTMGHDKMYWYQQDPGMELHLIHYSYGVNSTEKGDLSSESTVSRIRTEHFPLTLESARPSHTSQYLCASSGGLAGGGNEQFFGPGTRLTVL.

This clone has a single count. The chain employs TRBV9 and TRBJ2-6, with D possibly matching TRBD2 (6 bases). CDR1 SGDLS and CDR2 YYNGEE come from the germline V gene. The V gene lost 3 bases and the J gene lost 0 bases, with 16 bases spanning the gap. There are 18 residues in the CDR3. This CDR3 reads CASSARAGPTSGANVLTF. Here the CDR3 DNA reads TGTGCCAGCAGCGCAAGGGCGGGACCGACCTCTGGGGCCAACGTCCTGACTTTC.

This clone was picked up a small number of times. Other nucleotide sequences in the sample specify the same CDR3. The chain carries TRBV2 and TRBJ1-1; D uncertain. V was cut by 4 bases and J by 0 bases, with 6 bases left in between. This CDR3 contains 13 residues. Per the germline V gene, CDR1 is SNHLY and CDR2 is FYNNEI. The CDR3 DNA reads TGTGCCAGCAGTGGGTTGTTGAACACTGAAGCTTTCTTT. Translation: CASSGLLNTEAFF.

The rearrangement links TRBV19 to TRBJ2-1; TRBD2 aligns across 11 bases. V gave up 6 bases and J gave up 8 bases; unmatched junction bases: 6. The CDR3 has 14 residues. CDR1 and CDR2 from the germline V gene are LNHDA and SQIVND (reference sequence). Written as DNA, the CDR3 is TGTGCCAGTAGATGGGGACTAGCGGATCATGAGCAGTTCTTC. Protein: CASRWGLADHEQFF.

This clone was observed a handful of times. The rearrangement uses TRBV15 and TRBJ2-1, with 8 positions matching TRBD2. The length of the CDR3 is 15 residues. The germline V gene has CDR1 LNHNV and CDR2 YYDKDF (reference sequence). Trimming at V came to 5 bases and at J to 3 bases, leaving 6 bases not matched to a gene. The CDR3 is CATSLAGPSYNEQFF. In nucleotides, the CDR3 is TGTGCCACCAGCTTAGCGGGACCTAGCTACAATGAGCAGTTCTTC.

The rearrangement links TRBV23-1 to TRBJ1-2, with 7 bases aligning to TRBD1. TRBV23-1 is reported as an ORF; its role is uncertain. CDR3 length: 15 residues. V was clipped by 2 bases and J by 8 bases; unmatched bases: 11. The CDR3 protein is CASSQPGDSLGGYTF. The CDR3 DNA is TGCGCCAGCAGTCAACCTGGGGACAGCCTAGGCGGCTACACCTTC.

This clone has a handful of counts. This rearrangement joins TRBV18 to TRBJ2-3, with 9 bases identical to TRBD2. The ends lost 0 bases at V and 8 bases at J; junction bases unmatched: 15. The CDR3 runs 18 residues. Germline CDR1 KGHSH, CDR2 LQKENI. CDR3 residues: CASSPPREAGGQRGTQYF. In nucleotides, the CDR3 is TGTGCCAGCTCACCACCTAGGGAAGCGGGAGGCCAAAGGGGTACGCAGTATTTT.

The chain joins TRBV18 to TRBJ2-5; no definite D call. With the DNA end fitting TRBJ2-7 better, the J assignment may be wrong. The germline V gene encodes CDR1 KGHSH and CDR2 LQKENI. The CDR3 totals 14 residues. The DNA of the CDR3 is TGTGCCAGCTCACCGGGTTCTCTATCCTACGAGCAGTACTTC. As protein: CASSPGSLSYEQYF.

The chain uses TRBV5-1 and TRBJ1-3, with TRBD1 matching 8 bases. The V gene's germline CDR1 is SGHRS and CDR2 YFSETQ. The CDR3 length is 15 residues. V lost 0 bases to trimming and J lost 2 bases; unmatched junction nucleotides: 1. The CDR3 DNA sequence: TGCGCCAGCAGCTTGGCGACAGGGGCTGGAAACACCATATATTTT. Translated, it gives CASSLATGAGNTIYF.

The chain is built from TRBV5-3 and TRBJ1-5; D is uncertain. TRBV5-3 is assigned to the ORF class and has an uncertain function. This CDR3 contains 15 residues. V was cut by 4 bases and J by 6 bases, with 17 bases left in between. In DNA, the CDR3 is TGTGCCAGAAGCCCTCGAATGGACGGTGCTCAGCCCCAGCATTTT. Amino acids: CARSPRMDGAQPQHF.